This T cell receptor beta chain was recorded in a study of shared clonotypes between healthy human individuals. Study outcomes and limitations: Generally, naive subsets came out with larger estimated richness than memory subsets. It was observed that roughly 4.8% of naive CD4 clonotypes were shared across several donors.

The assay was immunoSEQ multiplex PCR, and TCRdb's table has in-frame clones only and misses some. The sample carries around 1,100,000 clones, roughly 77% recorded once. About this clone itself: The antigen is not known. A much larger clone lies a single base off, so this may be a read error.

This CDR3 is built from 13 residues. From germline, CDR1 is SGHDT and CDR2 YYEEEE. The germline V and J ends were trimmed by 3 bases and 0 bases, with 6 bases remaining between them. Caucasian adults living in Nashville, Tennessee, provided all samples. The TCR was taken from a man between 18 and 29 years old in good health. Some clones in this sample may be carry-over from other donors' samples. The chain links TRBV5-6 to TRBJ1-1; no clear D. Sequenced input: memory CD4+ T cells from PBMCs. Subset meaning: CD45RA-negative fraction. The CDR3 nucleotides are TGTGCCAGCAGCTCAGAGATGAACACTGAAGCTTTCTTT. It specifies CASSSEMNTEAFF.